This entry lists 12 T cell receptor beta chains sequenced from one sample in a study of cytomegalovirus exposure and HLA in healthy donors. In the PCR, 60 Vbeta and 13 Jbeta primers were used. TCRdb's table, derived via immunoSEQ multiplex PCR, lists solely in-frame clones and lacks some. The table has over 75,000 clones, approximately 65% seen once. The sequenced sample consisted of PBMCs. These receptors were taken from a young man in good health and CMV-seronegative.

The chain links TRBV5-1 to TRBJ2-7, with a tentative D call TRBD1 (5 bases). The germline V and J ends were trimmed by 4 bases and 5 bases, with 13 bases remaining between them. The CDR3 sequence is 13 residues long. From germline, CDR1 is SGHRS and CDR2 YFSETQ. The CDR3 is CASSPRGPDEQYF. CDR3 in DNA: TGCGCCAGCAGCCCAAGGGGCCCAGACGAGCAGTACTTC. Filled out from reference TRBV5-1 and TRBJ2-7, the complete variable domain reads KAGVTQTPRYLIKTRGQQVTLSCSPISGHRSVSWYQQTPGQGLQFLFEYFSETQRNKGNFPGRFSGRQFSNSRSEMNVSTLELGDSALYLCASSPRGPDEQYFGPGTRLTVT.

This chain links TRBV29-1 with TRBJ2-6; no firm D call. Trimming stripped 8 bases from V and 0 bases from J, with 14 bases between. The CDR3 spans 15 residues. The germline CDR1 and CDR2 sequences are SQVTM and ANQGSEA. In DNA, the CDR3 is TGCAGCACCCGAGCAGGAAGCTCTGGGGCCAACGTCCTGACTTTC. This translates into CSTRAGSSGANVLTF.

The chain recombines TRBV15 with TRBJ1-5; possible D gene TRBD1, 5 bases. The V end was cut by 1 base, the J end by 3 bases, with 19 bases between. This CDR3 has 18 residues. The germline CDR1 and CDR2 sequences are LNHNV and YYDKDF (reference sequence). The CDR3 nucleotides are TGTGCCACCAGCAGAGGGACAAGGTCTGCGAAGTCCAATCAGCCCCAGCATTTT. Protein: CATSRGTRSAKSNQPQHF.

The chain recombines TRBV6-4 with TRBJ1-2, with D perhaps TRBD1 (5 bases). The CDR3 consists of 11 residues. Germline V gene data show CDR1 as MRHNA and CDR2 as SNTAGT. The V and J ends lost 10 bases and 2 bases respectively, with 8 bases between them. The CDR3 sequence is CATRQNYGYTF. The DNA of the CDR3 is TGTGCCACTCGACAGAACTATGGCTACACCTTC.

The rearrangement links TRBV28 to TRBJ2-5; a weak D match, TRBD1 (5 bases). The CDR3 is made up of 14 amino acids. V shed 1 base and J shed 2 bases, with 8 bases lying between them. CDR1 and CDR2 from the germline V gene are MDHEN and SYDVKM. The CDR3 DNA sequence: TGTGCCAGCAGTTTATCGCCAGGGCAAGAGACCCAGTACTTC. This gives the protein CASSLSPGQETQYF.

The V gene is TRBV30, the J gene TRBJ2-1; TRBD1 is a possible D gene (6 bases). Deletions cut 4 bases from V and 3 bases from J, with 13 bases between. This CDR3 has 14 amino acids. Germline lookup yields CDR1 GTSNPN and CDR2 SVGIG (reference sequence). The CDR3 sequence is CAWTRGRGYNEQFF. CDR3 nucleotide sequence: TGTGCCTGGACCAGGGGACGAGGCTACAATGAGCAGTTCTTC.

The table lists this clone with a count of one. The CDR3, as DNA: TGCGCCAGCAGCCCTTACAGGGACGGTGAAGCTTTCTTT. It encodes CASSPYRDGEAFF. The rearrangement joins TRBV5-1 to TRBJ1-1; D is perhaps TRBD1 (6 bases). This CDR3 contains 13 residues. Deletions cut 4 bases from V and 7 bases from J, with 14 bases between. Germline lookup yields CDR1 SGHRS and CDR2 YFSETQ.

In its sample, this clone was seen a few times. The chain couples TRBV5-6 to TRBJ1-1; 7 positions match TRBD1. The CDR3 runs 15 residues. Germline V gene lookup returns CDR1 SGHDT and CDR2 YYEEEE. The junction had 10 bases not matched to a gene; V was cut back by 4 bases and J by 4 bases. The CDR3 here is CASSGRQGGSTEAFF. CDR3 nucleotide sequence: TGTGCCAGCAGCGGACGACAGGGAGGCAGCACTGAAGCTTTCTTT.

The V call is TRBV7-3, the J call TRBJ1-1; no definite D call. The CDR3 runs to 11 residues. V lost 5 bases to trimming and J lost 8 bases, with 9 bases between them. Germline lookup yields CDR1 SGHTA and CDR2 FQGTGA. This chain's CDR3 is CASSLGGEAFF. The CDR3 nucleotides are TGTGCCAGCAGCCTAGGTGGCGAAGCTTTCTTT.

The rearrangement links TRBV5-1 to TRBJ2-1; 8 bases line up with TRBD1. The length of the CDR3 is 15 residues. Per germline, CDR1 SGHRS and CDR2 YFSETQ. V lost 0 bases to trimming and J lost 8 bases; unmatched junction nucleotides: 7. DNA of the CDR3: TGCGCCAGCAGCTTGGTTCAGGGGGCAAAGGATGAGCAGTTCTTC. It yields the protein CASSLVQGAKDEQFF. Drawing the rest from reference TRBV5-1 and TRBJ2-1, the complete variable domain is KAGVTQTPRYLIKTRGQQVTLSCSPISGHRSVSWYQQTPGQGLQFLFEYFSETQRNKGNFPGRFSGRQFSNSRSEMNVSTLELGDSALYLCASSLVQGAKDEQFFGPGTRLTVL.

CDR3 coding DNA: TGTGCCAGCAGTCGACTTGGGGCCAAATACGAGCAGTACTTC. As protein: CASSRLGAKYEQYF. The chain employs TRBV6-6 and TRBJ2-7; tentative D call: TRBD1 (5 bases). CDR3 length: 14 residues. V lost 5 bases to trimming and J lost 4 bases, with 15 bases between them. Germline loops: CDR1 MNHNY, CDR2 SVGAGI (reference sequence).

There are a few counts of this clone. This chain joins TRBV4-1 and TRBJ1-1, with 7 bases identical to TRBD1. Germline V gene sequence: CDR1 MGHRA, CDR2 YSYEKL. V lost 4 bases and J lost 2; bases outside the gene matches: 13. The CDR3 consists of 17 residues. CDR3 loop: CASSPRGDRQSNTEAFF. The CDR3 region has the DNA TGCGCCAGCAGCCCCCGAGGGGACAGACAAAGCAACACTGAAGCTTTCTTT.